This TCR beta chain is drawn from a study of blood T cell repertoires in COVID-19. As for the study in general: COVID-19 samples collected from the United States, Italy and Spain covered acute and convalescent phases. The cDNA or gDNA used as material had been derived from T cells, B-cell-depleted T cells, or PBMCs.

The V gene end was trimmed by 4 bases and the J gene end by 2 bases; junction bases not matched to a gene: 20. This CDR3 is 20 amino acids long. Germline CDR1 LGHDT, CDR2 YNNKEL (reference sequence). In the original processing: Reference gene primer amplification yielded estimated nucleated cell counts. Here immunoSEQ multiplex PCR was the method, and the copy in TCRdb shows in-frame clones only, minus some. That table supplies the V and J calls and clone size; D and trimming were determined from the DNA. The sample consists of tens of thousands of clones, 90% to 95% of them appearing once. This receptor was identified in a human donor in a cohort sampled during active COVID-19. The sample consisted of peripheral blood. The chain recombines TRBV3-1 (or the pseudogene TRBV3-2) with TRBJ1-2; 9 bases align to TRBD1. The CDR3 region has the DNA TGTGCCAGCAGCCCGACCGAAATTGGGACAGGGTTATGGGCGAACTATGGCTACACCTTC. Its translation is CASSPTEIGTGLWANYGYTF.